Sequencing of this TCR beta chain was carried out in a study of T cell responses to AZD1222 COVID-19 vaccine. CDR1 is SGHTA and CDR2 is FQGTGA in the germline V gene. Trimming pared 4 bases from V and 2 bases from J, leaving 17 bases between. The CDR3 totals 17 residues. Comments on this clone: Antigen specificity is unknown.

Pooled in the analysis were second doses at about 4 or about 12 weeks. Study-wide results and limits: Spike-specific TCR breadth and depth grew following two AZD1222 doses. There were mostly white British donors and more females than males, and clonal diversity was possibly underestimated.

Libraries were prepared by immunoSEQ multiplex PCR; TCRdb keeps only in-frame clonotypes and omits some of them. The data show roughly 85,000 clones, over 75% seen once. This clonotype was obtained from an adult who received the AZD1222 COVID-19 vaccine. V is TRBV7-3 and J is TRBJ2-2; the D is unclear. Material: peripheral blood, obtained 28 days after the second AZD1222 dose. The CDR3: CASSSHSGSLNTGELFF. CDR3 DNA sequence: TGTGCCAGCAGCTCACATTCCGGGTCTCTCAACACCGGGGAGCTGTTTTTT.